Described below is a single T cell receptor (beta chain) sequence and its context. No antigen is known for it. Germline V gives CDR1 LNHDA, CDR2 SQIVND (reference sequence). CDR3 length: 17 amino acids. V lost 6 bases to trimming and J lost 9 bases; unmatched junction nucleotides: 15. PCR primers comprised 60 Vbeta and 13 Jbeta primers. As handled by the study authors: An analysis that came later counted some 85 million unique TCR beta chains, 10 million to 11 million shared. The assay was immunoSEQ multiplex PCR, and TCRdb's table has in-frame clones only and misses some. Clone size and V and J calls were adopted from that table, with D and trimming inferred from the DNA. The table includes 200,000 to 300,000 clones, 82% detected once. The entry originates in a study of cytomegalovirus exposure and HLA in healthy donors. Study-level results: Later analysis demonstrated an association between a missense DCLRE1C variant and TCR beta V- and J-gene trimming. When a later analysis was performed, an Asian-associated ancestry cluster reportedly had fewer N-insertions than the approximately 690-donor mean. Apart from CMV serostatus, no immune exposure information was available.

Sample: PBMCs. The chain couples TRBV19 to TRBJ2-3; TRBD2 agrees at 13 bases. The receptor was isolated from a woman aged 40-49 years in good health and CMV-seropositive. The CDR3 DNA reads TGTGCCAGTAGCCCCACTACTAGCGGGGGGGCCAGCGGGACGCAGTATTTT. This codes for CASSPTTSGGASGTQYF.